This T cell receptor beta chain originates from a study of early T cells in non-severe SARS-CoV-2 infection. Study in general: It was bulk RNA from unsorted whole blood that was sequenced, and the chains were unpaired.

V was pared by 12 bases and J by 9 bases, with 26 bases between. This CDR3 has 15 residues. Germline CDR1 is KGHDR and CDR2 is SFDVKD. Individual cDNA molecules received unique molecular identifiers. TCRdb reprocessed the 5' RACE reads via MiXCR and lists one record per CDR3 protein. Of over 60,000 distinct CDR3 sequences in the sample, roughly 12% were seen once. This clonotype was seen many times. This TCR came from an adult who was a healthcare worker with PCR-confirmed SARS-CoV-2 infection or an uninfected control (not recorded which). The sequences come from whole blood, collected at baseline. This sequence joins TRBV24-1 and TRBJ2-1; D perhaps matches TRBD1 (5 bases). CDR3 nucleotides: TGTGCCCGGCTCCGGACAACAATAGGGGATGTTGAGCAGTTCTTC. This gives the protein CARLRTTIGDVEQFF.